Listed below are T cell receptor gamma chains from one sample, sequenced in a study of Vδ1+ human thymocytes. TCRdb re-called clones from the multiplex PCR reads using CATT. The table includes tens of thousands of gamma-chain clones, just over 20% detected once. What was sequenced was Vdelta1+ gamma-delta thymocytes from the thymus. The receptors shown here come from a girl in the first two years of life who had congenital heart surgery. Both conserved end residues are part of each CDR3. The order of the fields is clone size, CDR3 length, V gene, J gene, CDR3 DNA, CDR3 protein. Some rows have no size entry. The others give once, few or many, or a class for an expanded clone.

>few|9|TRGV2|TRGJ1/TRGJ2
TGTGCCACCTCCAATAAGAAACTCTTT
CATSNKKLF
>NA|11|TRGV8|TRGJ1/TRGJ2
TGTGCCACCTGGGATTGGGGTAAGAAACTCTTT
CATWDWGKKLF
>few|13|TRGV4|TRGJ1/TRGJ2
TGTGCCACCTGGGATGGGCGAGCTTATAAGAAACTCTTT
CATWDGRAYKKLF
>few|12|TRGV2|TRGJ1/TRGJ2
TGTGCCACCTGGTACCCGGGAGGTTTGAAACTCTTT
CATWYPGGLKLF
>once|16|TRGV2|TRGJ1/TRGJ2
TGTGCCACCTGGGATGTAGATTCGAATCAATATTATAAGAAACTCTTT
CATWDVDSNQYYKKLF
>NA|13|TRGV8|TRGJ1/TRGJ2
TGTGCCACCTGGAGCCCGGGGAATTATAAGAAACTCTTT
CATWSPGNYKKLF
>NA|15|TRGV9|TRGJ1/TRGJ2
TGTGCCCTGTGGGAGGTGTTTTTAGAATATTATAAGAAACTCTTT
CALWEVFLEYYKKLF
>few|12|TRGV3|TRGJ1/TRGJ2
TGTGCCACCTGGGAAATTCGTTATAAGAAACTCTTT
CATWEIRYKKLF
>NA|16|TRGV2|TRGJP
TGTGCCACCTGGGACGGGCGAGAGTTGGGCAAAAAAATCAAGGTATTT
CATWDGRELGKKIKVF
>NA|13|TRGV3|TRGJ1/TRGJ2
TGTGCCACCTGGGCCTTAAATTTTTATAAGAAACTCTTT
CATWALNFYKKLF
>few|14|TRGV8|TRGJ1/TRGJ2
TGTGCCACCTGGGACGGGCATAATTATTATAAGAAACTCTTT
CATWDGHNYYKKLF
>few|13|TRGV9|TRGJP2
TGTGCCTTGTGGGAGGCACACACGGGGATCAAGACGTTT
CALWEAHTGIKTF
>NA|15|TRGV2|TRGJP2
TGTGCCACCTGGGACGGGCCAGGGAGTGATTGGATCAAGACGTTT
CATWDGPGSDWIKTF
>few|16|TRGV2|TRGJ1/TRGJ2
TGTGCCACCTGGGACGGGCGTGACTCAAATTATTATAAGAAACTCTTT
CATWDGRDSNYYKKLF
>medium-sized|13|TRGV4|TRGJP2
TGTGCCACCTGGGAAAGTAGTGATTGGATCAAGACGTTT
CATWESSDWIKTF
>NA|14|TRGV2|TRGJP2
TGTGCCACCTGGACTTATAGTAGTGATTGGATCAAGACGTTT
CATWTYSSDWIKTF
>NA|12|TRGV4|TRGJ1/TRGJ2
TGTGCCACCTGGGATGGTAGTAGGAAGAAACTCTTT
CATWDGSRKKLF
>few|15|TRGV3|TRGJ1/TRGJ2
TGTGCCACCTGGGACGGGCTCATGAATTATTATAAGAAACTCTTT
CATWDGLMNYYKKLF
>once|15|TRGV4|TRGJP2
TGTGCCACCTGGGACTCCCCCGGGGGTGATTGGATCAAGACGTTT
CATWDSPGGDWIKTF
>NA|16|TRGV3|TRGJ1/TRGJ2
TGTGCCACCTGGGACAGGCAGTATCGGAATCGTTATAAGAAACTCTTT
CATWDRQYRNRYKKLF
>few|11|TRGV2|TRGJ1/TRGJ2
TGTGCCACCTGGGACGTTAGTGAGAAACTCTTT
CATWDVSEKLF
>NA|14|TRGV2|TRGJ1/TRGJ2
TGTGCCACCTGGGACAGGACCCCAAGAGATAAGAAACTCTTT
CATWDRTPRDKKLF
>NA|12|TRGV4|TRGJ1/TRGJ2
TGTGCCACCTGGGCCCTCCCCTATAAGAAACTCTTT
CATWALPYKKLF
>NA|17|TRGV9|TRGJP
TGTGCCTTGTGGGAGGCCCGATGGGAGTTGGGCAAAAAAATCAAGGTATTT
CALWEARWELGKKIKVF
>few|15|TRGV4|TRGJ1/TRGJ2
TGTGCCACCTGGGATGGGCCGAAGGGCCATTATAAGAAACTCTTT
CATWDGPKGHYKKLF
>NA|13|TRGV9|TRGJ1/TRGJ2
TGTGCCTTGTGGGAGGACTATTATTATAAGAAACTCTTT
CALWEDYYYKKLF
>few|11|TRGV8|TRGJ1/TRGJ2
TGTGCCACCTGGGATAGGCCTAAGAAACTCTTT
CATWDRPKKLF
>NA|14|TRGV2|TRGJ1/TRGJ2
TGTGCCACCTGGGACGGTTCGGACTATTATAAGATTCTCTTT
CATWDGSDYYKILF
>NA|13|TRGV3|TRGJ1/TRGJ2
TGTGCCACCTGGGACAGCTTGGTATATAAGAAACTCTTT
CATWDSLVYKKLF
>NA|14|TRGV4|TRGJ1/TRGJ2
TGTGCCACCTGGGATGGGCGGTGTAGTTATAAGAAACTCTTT
CATWDGRCSYKKLF
>NA|13|TRGV2|TRGJ1/TRGJ2
TGCGCCACCTGGGACGGTTATTATTATAAGAAACTCTTT
CATWDGYYYKKLF
>NA|14|TRGV3|TRGJ1/TRGJ2
TGTGCCACCTGGGACAGGCCGTACGGGGGGGAGAAACTCTTT
CATWDRPYGGEKLF
>NA|13|TRGV8|TRGJ1/TRGJ2
TGCGCCACCTGGGCCCCCTTTTCCTATAAGAAACTATTT
CATWAPFSYKKLF
>NA|16|TRGV3|TRGJP2
TGTGCCACCTGGGACAGGCTATATAGTAGTGATTGGATCAAGACGTTT
CATWDRLYSSDWIKTF
>NA|14|TRGV9|TRGJ1/TRGJ2
TGTGCCTTGTGGGAGGCCCCAAATGTGGAGAAGAAACTCTTT
CALWEAPNVEKKLF
>few|13|TRGV4|TRGJ1/TRGJ2
TGTGCCACCTGGGGGGAAGGTTATTATAAGAAACTCTTT
CATWGEGYYKKLF
>NA|13|TRGV5|TRGJ1/TRGJ2
TGTGCCACCTGGGACAGTGTCCATTATAAGAAACTCTTT
CATWDSVHYKKLF
>once|15|TRGV4|TRGJ1/TRGJ2
TGTGCCACCTGGGATGGGTTATCGAATTATTATAAGAAACTCTTC
CATWDGLSNYYKKLF
>NA|14|TRGV3|TRGJ1/TRGJ2
TGTGCCACCTGGGACAGGCATAGGGGTTATAAGAAACTCTTT
CATWDRHRGYKKLF
>many|14|TRGV9|TRGJ1/TRGJ2
TGTGCCTTGTGGGAGGTGCAGGGGTATTATAAGAAACTCTTT
CALWEVQGYYKKLF
>NA|14|TRGV9|TRGJ1/TRGJ2
TGTGCCTTGTGGGAGGTGCAGGGCGATTATAAGAAACTCTTT
CALWEVQGDYKKLF
>NA|16|TRGV3|TRGJ1/TRGJ2
TGTGCCACCTGGGACAGGCAGCGTTCCCTAGGTTATAAGAAACTCTTT
CATWDRQRSLGYKKLF